This note documents a single T cell receptor beta chain sequence. The clone's antigen remains unknown. Qualities for individual bases were not recorded, and no much larger clone is one base off. CDR1 and CDR2, looked up from the germline V gene (reference sequence), are SGHNT and YYREEE. The CDR3 goes from the cysteine to the phenylalanine over 14 residues. The retained sequence is limited to the CDR3, 42 bases, with the frame set at the first base. The germline ends are 16 bases apart after V is trimmed by 4 bases and J by 6 bases. The data were taken from a study of T cells in narcolepsy (dated by TCRdb to the late 2010s). About the study as a whole: The study enrolled patients with narcolepsy type 1 or type 2 (NT1, NT2) together with healthy control donors. The study used TCR Vbeta sequencing to track clonotypes in blood and CSF while looking for autoreactive T cells in narcolepsy patients that target self-antigens of hypocretin neurons (hypocretin, TRIB2). On the study overall, not on this receptor specifically: Numbers of sequenced blood memory CD4+ clonotypes were comparable, with averages of about 39,494 in patients and about 35,000 in controls. Plots comparing CSF and blood CD4+ T cell clonotypes from the same patient highlighted HCRT-specific and TRIB2-specific autoreactive clonotypes. No sequences matching autoreactive T cell clones were present in some of the blood memory CD4+ repertoires from patients and controls. Autoreactive clonotypes were reported to be detected serially in the blood of the same patients and of different patients, but not in the blood of healthy controls.

Library preparation employed the immunoSEQ multiplex PCR assay. In TCRdb, the immuneACCESS table is reduced to in-frame sequences with V and J assigned. These tables do not hold every clone; where another copy was compared, an unresolved V gene accounts for under half, and the others remain unexplained. Recorded for this sample are about 33,000 clones; around 80% of them occurred a single time. Clones ranked in the top ten supply around 1.3% of the sample. Memory CD4+ T cells were sorted ex vivo from peripheral blood of narcolepsy patients and healthy controls for TCR Vbeta sequencing. The source material was CD45RA- memory CD4+ T cells from PBMCs. Taken with the paper, the label for cell subset or site translates to: memory T cells sorted ex vivo from peripheral blood. This TCR derives from a human donor with narcolepsy. Recombination linked TRBV5-4 to TRBJ1-2; a confident D gene designation cannot be given. The CDR3 protein: CASSAPGGRNGYTF. At the DNA level, the sequence is TGTGCCAGCAGCGCTCCAGGAGGGCGGAATGGCTACACCTTC. The CDR3, completed at both ends by the reference TRBV5-4 and TRBJ1-2 genes, gives the full variable domain ETGVTQSPTHLIKTRGQQVTLRCSSQSGHNTVSWYQQALGQGPQFIFQYYREEENGRGNFPPRFSGLQFPNYSSELNVNALELDDSALYLCASSAPGGRNGYTFGSGTRLTVV.